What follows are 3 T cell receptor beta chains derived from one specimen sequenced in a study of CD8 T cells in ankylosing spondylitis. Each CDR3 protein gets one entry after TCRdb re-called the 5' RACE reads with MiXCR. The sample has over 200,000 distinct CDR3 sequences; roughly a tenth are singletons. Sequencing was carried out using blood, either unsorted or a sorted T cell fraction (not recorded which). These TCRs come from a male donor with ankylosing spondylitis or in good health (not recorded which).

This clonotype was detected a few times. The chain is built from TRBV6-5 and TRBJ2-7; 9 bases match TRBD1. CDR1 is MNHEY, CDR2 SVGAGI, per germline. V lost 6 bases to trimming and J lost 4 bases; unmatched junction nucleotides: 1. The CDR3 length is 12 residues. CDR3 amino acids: CASRDRGYEQYF. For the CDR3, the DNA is TGTGCCAGCAGGGACAGGGGATACGAGCAGTACTTC.

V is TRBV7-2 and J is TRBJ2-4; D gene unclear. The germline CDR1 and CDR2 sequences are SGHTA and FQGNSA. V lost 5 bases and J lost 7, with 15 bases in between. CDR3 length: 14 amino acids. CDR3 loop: CASSLDIISNIQYF. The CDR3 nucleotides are TGTGCCAGCAGCCTCGACATTATCTCGAACATTCAGTACTTC.

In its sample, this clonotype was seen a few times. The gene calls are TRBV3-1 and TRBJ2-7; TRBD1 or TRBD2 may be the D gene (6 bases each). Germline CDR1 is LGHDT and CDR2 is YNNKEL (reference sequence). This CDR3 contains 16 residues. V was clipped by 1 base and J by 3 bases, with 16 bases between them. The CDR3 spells CASSQAGGQGFYEQYF. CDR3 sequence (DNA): TGTGCCAGCAGCCAAGCCGGGGGCCAGGGATTCTACGAGCAGTACTTC.